This T cell receptor (beta chain) was identified during a study of blood T cell repertoires in COVID-19. Turning to the study itself: T cells, B-cell-depleted T cells, or PBMCs supplied cDNA or gDNA.

Authors' analysis steps: Nucleated cell number was recorded as an estimate derived from reference gene primer amplification. Profiled with immunoSEQ multiplex PCR; TCRdb holds only in-frame clones, not every one. That table is the source of V, J and clone size, and D and trimming were worked out from the DNA. The sample comprises 30,000 to 35,000 clones, approximately 93% of which are singletons, and 4% to 6.5% rests with the top ten. V was pared by 6 bases and J by 8 bases, with 6 bases of the junction left unmatched. CDR1 and CDR2 (germline): SGHKS, YYEKEE (reference sequence). CDR3 length: 13 residues.

Sequencing input: peripheral blood. This TCR was recovered from a human donor in a cohort sampled during active COVID-19. This chain joins TRBV5-5 and TRBJ1-4; TRBD1 aligns across 8 bases. CDR3 protein: CASTRDRREKLFF. The CDR3 nucleotides are TGTGCCAGCACCCGGGACAGGAGGGAAAAACTGTTTTTT.